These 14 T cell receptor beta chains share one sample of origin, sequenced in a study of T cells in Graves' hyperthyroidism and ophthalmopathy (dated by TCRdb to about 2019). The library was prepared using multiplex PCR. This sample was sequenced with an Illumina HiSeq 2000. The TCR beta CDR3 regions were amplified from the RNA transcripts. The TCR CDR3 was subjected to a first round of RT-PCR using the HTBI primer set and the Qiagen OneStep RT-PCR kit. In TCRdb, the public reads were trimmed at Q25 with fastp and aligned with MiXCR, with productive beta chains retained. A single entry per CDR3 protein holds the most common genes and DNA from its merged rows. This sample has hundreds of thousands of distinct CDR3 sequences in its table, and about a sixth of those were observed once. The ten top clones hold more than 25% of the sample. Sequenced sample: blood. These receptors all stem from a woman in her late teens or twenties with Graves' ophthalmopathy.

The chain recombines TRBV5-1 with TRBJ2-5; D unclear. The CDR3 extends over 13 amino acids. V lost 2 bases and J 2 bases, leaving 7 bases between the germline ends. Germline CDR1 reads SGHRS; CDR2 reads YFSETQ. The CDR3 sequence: CASSFQGQETQYF. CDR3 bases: TGCGCCAGCAGCTTTCAAGGTCAAGAGACCCAGTACTTC. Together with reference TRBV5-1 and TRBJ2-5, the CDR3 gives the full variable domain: KAGVTQTPRYLIKTRGQQVTLSCSPISGHRSVSWYQQTPGQGLQFLFEYFSETQRNKGNFPGRFSGRQFSNSRSEMNVSTLELGDSALYLCASSFQGQETQYFGPGTRLLVL.

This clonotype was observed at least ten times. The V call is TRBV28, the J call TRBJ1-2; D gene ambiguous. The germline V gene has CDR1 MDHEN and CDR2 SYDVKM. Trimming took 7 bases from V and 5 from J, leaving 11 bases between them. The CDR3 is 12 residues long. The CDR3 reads CASNPGLYGYTF. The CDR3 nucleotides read TGTGCCAGCAATCCAGGCCTTTATGGCTACACCTTC.

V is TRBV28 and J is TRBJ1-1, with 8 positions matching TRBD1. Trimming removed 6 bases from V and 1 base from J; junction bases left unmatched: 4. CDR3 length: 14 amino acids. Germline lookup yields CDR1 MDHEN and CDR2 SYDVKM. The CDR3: CASRFDRGNTEAFF. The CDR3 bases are TGTGCCAGCAGATTCGACAGGGGGAACACTGAAGCTTTCTTT. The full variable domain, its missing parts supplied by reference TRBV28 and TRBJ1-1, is DVKVTQSSRYLVKRTGEKVFLECVQDMDHENMFWYRQDPGLGLRLIYFSYDVKMKEKGDIPEGYSVSREKKERFSLILESASTNQTSMYLCASRFDRGNTEAFFGQGTRLTVV.

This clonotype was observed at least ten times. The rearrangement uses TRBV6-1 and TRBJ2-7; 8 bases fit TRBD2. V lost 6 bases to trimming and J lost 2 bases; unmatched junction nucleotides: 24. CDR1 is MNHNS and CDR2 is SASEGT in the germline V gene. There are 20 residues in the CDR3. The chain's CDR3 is CASRLTGGTTASSGPYEQYF. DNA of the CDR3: TGTGCCAGCAGACTCACCGGCGGGACAACGGCGTCTAGCGGGCCCTACGAGCAGTACTTC.

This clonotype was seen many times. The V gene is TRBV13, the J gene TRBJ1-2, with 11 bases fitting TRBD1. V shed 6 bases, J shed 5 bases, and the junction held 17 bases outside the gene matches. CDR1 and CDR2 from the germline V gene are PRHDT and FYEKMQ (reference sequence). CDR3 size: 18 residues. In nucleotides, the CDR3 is TGTGCCAGCAGATCCAGCGACGGGACAGGGGGTAATTGGTATGGCTACACCTTC. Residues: CASRSSDGTGGNWYGYTF.

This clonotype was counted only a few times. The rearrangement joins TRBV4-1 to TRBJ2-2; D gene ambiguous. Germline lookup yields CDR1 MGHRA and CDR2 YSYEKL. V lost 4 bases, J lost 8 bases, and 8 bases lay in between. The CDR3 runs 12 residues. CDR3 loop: CASSPLGGELFF. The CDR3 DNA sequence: TGCGCCAGCAGCCCCCTAGGGGGGGAGCTGTTTTTT.

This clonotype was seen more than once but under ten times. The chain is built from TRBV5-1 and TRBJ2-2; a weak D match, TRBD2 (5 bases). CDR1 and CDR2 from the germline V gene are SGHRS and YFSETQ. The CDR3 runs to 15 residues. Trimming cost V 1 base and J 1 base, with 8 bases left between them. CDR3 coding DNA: TGCGCCAGCAGCTTGTGGACTCTGAACACCGGGGAGCTGTTTTTT. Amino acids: CASSLWTLNTGELFF.

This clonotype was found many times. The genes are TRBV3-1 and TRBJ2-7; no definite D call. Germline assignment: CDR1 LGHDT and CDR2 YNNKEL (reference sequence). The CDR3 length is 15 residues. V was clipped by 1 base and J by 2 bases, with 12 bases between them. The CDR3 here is CASSQARTPTYEQYF. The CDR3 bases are TGTGCCAGCAGCCAAGCTAGGACGCCGACCTACGAGCAGTACTTC.

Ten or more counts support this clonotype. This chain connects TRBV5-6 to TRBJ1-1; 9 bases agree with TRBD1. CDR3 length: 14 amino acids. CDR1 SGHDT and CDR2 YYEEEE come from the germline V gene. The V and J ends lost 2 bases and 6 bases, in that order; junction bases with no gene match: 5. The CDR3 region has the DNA TGTGCCAGCAGCTTCGGACAGGGGAAGGCTGAAGCTTTCTTT. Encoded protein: CASSFGQGKAEAFF.

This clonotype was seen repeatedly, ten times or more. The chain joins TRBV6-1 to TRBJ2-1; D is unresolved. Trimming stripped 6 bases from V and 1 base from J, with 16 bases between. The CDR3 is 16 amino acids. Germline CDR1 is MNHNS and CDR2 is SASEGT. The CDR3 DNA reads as TGTGCCAGCAGACCACGTACCCGCCATTCCTACAATGAGCAGTTCTTC. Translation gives CASRPRTRHSYNEQFF.

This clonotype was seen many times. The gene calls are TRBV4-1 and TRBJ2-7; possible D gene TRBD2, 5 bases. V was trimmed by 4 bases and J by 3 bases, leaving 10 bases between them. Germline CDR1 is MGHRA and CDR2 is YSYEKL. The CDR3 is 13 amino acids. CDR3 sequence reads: CASSRWEFYEQYF. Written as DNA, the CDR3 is TGCGCCAGCAGCCGCTGGGAGTTCTACGAGCAGTACTTC.

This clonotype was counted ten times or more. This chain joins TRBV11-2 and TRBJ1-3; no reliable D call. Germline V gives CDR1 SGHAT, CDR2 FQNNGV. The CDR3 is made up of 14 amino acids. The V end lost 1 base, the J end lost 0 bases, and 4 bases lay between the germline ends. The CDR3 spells CASSLADSGNTIYF. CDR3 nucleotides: TGTGCCAGCAGCTTAGCCGACTCTGGAAACACCATATATTTT.

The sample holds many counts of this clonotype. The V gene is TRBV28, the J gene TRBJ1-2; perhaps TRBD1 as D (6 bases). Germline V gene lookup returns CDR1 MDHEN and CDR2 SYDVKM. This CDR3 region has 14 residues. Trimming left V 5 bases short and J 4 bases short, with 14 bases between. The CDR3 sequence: CASSVRRGGYGYTF. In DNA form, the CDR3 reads TGTGCCAGCAGTGTCCGCAGGGGCGGCTATGGCTACACCTTC.

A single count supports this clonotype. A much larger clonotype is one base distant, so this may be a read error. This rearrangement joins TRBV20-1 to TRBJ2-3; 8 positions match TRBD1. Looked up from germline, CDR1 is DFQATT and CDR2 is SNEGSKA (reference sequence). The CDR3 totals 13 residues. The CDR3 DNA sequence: TGCAGTGCCCCCAGGGGGCCCGGAGATACGCGGTATTTT. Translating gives CSAPRGPGDTRYF.